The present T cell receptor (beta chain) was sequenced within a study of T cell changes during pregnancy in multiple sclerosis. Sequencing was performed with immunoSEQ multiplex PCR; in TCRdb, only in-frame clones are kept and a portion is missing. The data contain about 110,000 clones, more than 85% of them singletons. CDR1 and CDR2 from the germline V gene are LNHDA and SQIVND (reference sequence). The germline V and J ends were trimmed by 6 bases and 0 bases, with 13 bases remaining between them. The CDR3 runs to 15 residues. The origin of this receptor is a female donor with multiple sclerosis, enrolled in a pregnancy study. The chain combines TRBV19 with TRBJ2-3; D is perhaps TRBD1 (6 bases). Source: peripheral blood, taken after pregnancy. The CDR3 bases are TGTGCCAGTAGAAGACCAGGGGTTAGCACAGATACGCAGTATTTT. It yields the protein CASRRPGVSTDTQYF.